The 11 T cell receptor beta chains below come from one sample, sequenced in a study of T cell repertoires in cytomegalovirus infection. TCRdb processed the reads anew with MiXCR; each CDR3 protein has one entry. The repertoire holds 250,000 to 300,000 distinct CDR3 sequences, with about 15% as singletons. Sequencing input: CD8+ T cells from PBMCs. The receptors originated from a human donor in good health (CMV status not recorded). Some clones in this sample may be carry-over from other donors' samples.

In its sample, this clonotype was seen many times. The chain links TRBV7-2 to TRBJ2-1, with 9 bases aligning to TRBD1. From germline, CDR1 is SGHTA and CDR2 FQGNSA. There are 16 residues in the CDR3. V lost 5 bases, J lost 3 bases, and 8 bases stayed unmatched. CDR3 DNA sequence: TGTGCCAGCAGCAAAGACGACAGGGGGTACTACAATGAGCAGTTCTTC. It yields the protein CASSKDDRGYYNEQFF.

The V call is TRBV20-1, the J call TRBJ2-2; 8 bases map to TRBD2. Germline loops: CDR1 DFQATT, CDR2 SNEGSKA (reference sequence). V trimming: 6 bases; J trimming: 1 base; junction bases outside the gene matches: 13. This CDR3 comprises 17 residues. CDR3 DNA: TGCAGTGCGACCCATTACCACGGGGGGGAGAACACCGGGGAGCTGTTTTTT. This translates into CSATHYHGGENTGELFF.

This clonotype was seen only a few times. The chain has TRBV20-1 and TRBJ1-1, with a possible D match to TRBD1 (5 bases). The V and J ends lost 6 bases and 4 bases respectively, with 15 bases between them. The CDR3 is made up of 13 amino acids. CDR1 is DFQATT, CDR2 SNEGSKA, per germline (reference sequence). The CDR3 sequence is CSAEWGVSTEAFF. The CDR3 nucleotides are TGCAGTGCCGAGTGGGGCGTCAGCACTGAAGCTTTCTTT.

This clonotype was detected a few times. The chain joins TRBV2 to TRBJ2-7, with TRBD1 matching over 12 bases. CDR3 length: 14 amino acids. CDR1 and CDR2 (germline): SNHLY, FYNNEI. V shed 8 bases, J shed 0 bases, and the junction held 2 bases outside the gene matches. The CDR3 nucleotides are TGTGCCAGCGAGGGACAGGGGGCCTCCTACGAGCAGTACTTC. Its protein is CASEGQGASYEQYF.

This clonotype was seen ten or more times. V gene TRBV6-2 or TRBV6-3 combines with J gene TRBJ2-2; possible D gene TRBD1, 5 bases. The ends were cut back, 3 bases at V and 4 bases at J, with 9 bases in the middle. Germline CDR1 and CDR2: MNHEY and SVGEGT. CDR3 size: 14 residues. CDR3 in amino acids: CASSYQGTTGELFF. The CDR3 DNA reads as TGTGCCAGCAGTTATCAGGGTACCACCGGGGAGCTGTTTTTT.

Turning to this clonotype: Given a much more abundant clone one base away, this may be a read error. The CDR3 nucleotides are TGTGCCAGCAGTTACTCTTCAGGGGTAGAGACCCAGTACTTC. As protein: CASSYSSGVETQYF. The V gene is TRBV6-6, the J gene TRBJ2-5; perhaps TRBD1 as D (6 bases). Germline V gene lookup returns CDR1 MNHNY and CDR2 SVGAGI (reference sequence). This CDR3 region has 14 residues. V was cut by 0 bases and J by 4 bases, with 9 bases left in between.

This clonotype came up a few times. The genes are TRBV6-6 and TRBJ2-2; D gene ambiguous. V was pared by 1 base and J by 0 bases, with 6 bases between. CDR1 and CDR2 (germline): MNHNY, SVGAGI (reference sequence). The CDR3 spans 15 residues. The CDR3 loop is CASSYWTPNTGELFF. The DNA of the CDR3 is TGTGCCAGCAGTTACTGGACCCCGAACACCGGGGAGCTGTTTTTT.

The rearrangement links TRBV11-1 to TRBJ2-7; D is uncertain. V was trimmed by 3 bases and J by 7 bases, leaving 19 bases between them. The CDR3 has 15 residues. Germline values: CDR1 SGHAT, CDR2 FQDESV (reference sequence). Written as DNA, the CDR3 is TGTGCCAGCAGCTTGGTTAGGGCCGCGCACCGGGAGCAGTACTTC. As protein: CASSLVRAAHREQYF. Looking up the rest from reference TRBV11-1 and TRBJ2-7 gives the full variable domain: EAEVAQSPRYKITEKSQAVAFWCDPISGHATLYWYRQILGQGPELLVQFQDESVVDDSQLPKDRFSAERLKGVDSTLKIQPAELGDSAMYLCASSLVRAAHREQYFGPGTRLTVT.

Ten or more counts support this clonotype. The CDR3 DNA sequence: TGTGCCAGCAGCCCCCCCCAAATCGATGAGCAGTTCTTC. Translation: CASSPPQIDEQFF. The chain carries TRBV7-9 and TRBJ2-1; unclear D gene. With 5 bases removed from V and 8 bases from J, the gap between germline ends came to 13 bases. Per the germline V gene, CDR1 is SEHNR and CDR2 is FQNEAQ (reference sequence). The CDR3 totals 13 residues.

This clonotype was detected a few times. The chain uses TRBV6-6 and TRBJ1-3; weak D call: TRBD1 (6 bases). V shed 6 bases and J shed 3 bases, with 18 bases lying between them. The CDR3 consists of 16 residues. In germline, CDR1 is MNHNY, CDR2 SVGAGI (reference sequence). In DNA, the CDR3 is TGTGCCAGCAGCTCCGTCGGACAGCTGATTGGAAACACCATATATTTT. Its protein is CASSSVGQLIGNTIYF.

V is TRBV19 and J is TRBJ2-2; D is uncertain. The germline V gene has CDR1 LNHDA and CDR2 SQIVND (reference sequence). This CDR3 has 12 amino acids. V was cut by 7 bases and J by 1 base, with 4 bases left in between. This CDR3 is CASMGNTGELFF. The CDR3 DNA is TGTGCCAGTATGGGGAACACCGGGGAGCTGTTTTTT.